The present TCR beta chain was sequenced within a study of cytomegalovirus exposure and HLA in healthy donors. Study-wide points: Later work showed greater clonal expansion in HLA-associated TCR beta chains than in equally common others. Earlier results showed most TCR beta V segments being productive about 87% or about 30% of the time. TCR beta sequences reportedly predicted most subjects' HLA-A and HLA-B alleles accurately.

Primers: 60 Vbeta forward and 13 Jbeta reverse. Repertoires were generated with immunoSEQ multiplex PCR, while TCRdb's copy carries only in-frame clones and drops some. The data show 130,000 or so clones, over 6.5% seen once. V was trimmed by 0 bases and J by 2 bases, leaving 6 bases between them. The germline gives CDR1 SGHRS, CDR2 YFSETQ. The CDR3 spans 13 residues. About this clone itself: Its cognate antigen is unknown.

Healthy bone marrow donors formed the donor group. The sequenced sample was PBMCs. The sequence derives from a woman in her thirties or forties in good health and CMV-seropositive. The gene calls are TRBV5-1 and TRBJ2-7; no clear D gene. CDR3 in amino acids: CASSLGDTYEQYF. In DNA, the CDR3 is TGCGCCAGCAGCTTGGGAGATACCTACGAGCAGTACTTC. The whole variable domain, filled in from reference TRBV5-1 and TRBJ2-7, reads KAGVTQTPRYLIKTRGQQVTLSCSPISGHRSVSWYQQTPGQGLQFLFEYFSETQRNKGNFPGRFSGRQFSNSRSEMNVSTLELGDSALYLCASSLGDTYEQYFGPGTRLTVT.